Shown below are 21 T cell receptor beta chains from a single sample sequenced in a study of T cells after yellow fever vaccination. TCRdb re-called the 5' RACE reads with MiXCR, one entry per CDR3 protein. The sample lists a few hundred thousand distinct CDR3 sequences; around 16% were seen once. Sample: PBMCs, taken around 5 days after the first yellow fever vaccination. The receptors shown here come from a man aged 18 to 30 who received the YFV17D yellow fever vaccine.

This clonotype was detected only a few times. The genes are TRBV4-2 and TRBJ1-1, with D possibly matching TRBD1 (6 bases). The ends were cut back, 5 bases at V and 4 bases at J, with 17 bases in the middle. This CDR3 comprises 15 residues. CDR1 is LGHNA, CDR2 YNFKEQ, per germline. The DNA of the CDR3 is TGTGCCAGCAGCTTACACCGGGACATGAGCACTGAAGCTTTCTTT. It encodes CASSLHRDMSTEAFF.

Only a few counts were recorded for this clonotype. The chain carries TRBV3-1 and TRBJ1-4; D perhaps matches TRBD1 (6 bases). The V gene lost 0 bases and the J gene lost 5 bases, with 13 bases spanning the gap. CDR3 length: 16 amino acids. CDR1 is LGHDT, CDR2 YNNKEL, per germline (reference sequence). The chain's CDR3 is CASSQDPTGRNEKLFF. In DNA, the CDR3 is TGTGCCAGCAGCCAAGATCCCACAGGGCGAAATGAAAAACTGTTTTTT.

V usage is TRBV20-1 and J usage is TRBJ2-1; 10 positions agree with TRBD2. The CDR3 extends over 17 amino acids. From germline, CDR1 is DFQATT and CDR2 SNEGSKA (reference sequence). The trim removed 1 base at V and 5 bases at J, leaving 11 bases unmatched. The CDR3 nucleotides are TGCAGTGCTAGAGCCATTCAGCGGGGGGGCTTCCACAATGAGCAGTTCTTC. This codes for CSARAIQRGGFHNEQFF.

The CDR3 DNA follows: TGTGCCAGCTCACCATCAACTAGCGGTACCGGGGAGCTGTTTTTT. Translating gives CASSPSTSGTGELFF. The chain has TRBV18 and TRBJ2-2; the match to TRBD2 covers 8 bases. The CDR3 contains 15 residues. CDR1 and CDR2 (germline): KGHSH, LQKENI. Germline trimming cut 2 bases from V and 5 bases from J; bases unmatched to any gene: 4.

The gene calls are TRBV6-1 and TRBJ1-1; 7 nucleotides agree with TRBD1. The CDR3 contains 14 residues. Losses at the gene ends were 6 bases for V and 3 bases for J; bases not matched to a gene: 7. Germline-derived CDR1 and CDR2 are MNHNS and SASEGT. The CDR3 region has the DNA TGTGCCAGCAGAAGACAGGGAACCCACACTGAAGCTTTCTTT. Translated, it gives CASRRQGTHTEAFF.

The rearrangement joins TRBV7-3 to TRBJ1-2, with a tentative D call TRBD1 (6 bases). Trimming cost V 2 bases and J 1 base, with 14 bases left between them. The CDR3 totals 16 residues. Per germline, CDR1 SGHTA and CDR2 FQGTGA. CDR3 sequence reads: CASSLGGQPINYGYTF. The CDR3 DNA sequence: TGTGCCAGCAGCTTAGGAGGACAGCCAATTAACTATGGCTACACCTTC.

This clonotype was seen ten or more times. The V gene is TRBV5-4, the J gene TRBJ2-3; D tentatively reads TRBD1 or TRBD2 (5 bases each). With 0 bases removed from V and 3 bases from J, the gap between germline ends came to 11 bases. In germline, CDR1 is SGHNT, CDR2 YYREEE (reference sequence). The CDR3 is 15 amino acids. DNA of the CDR3: TGTGCCAGCAGCTTGGGAGGGGCGGGTACAGATACGCAGTATTTT. Its translation: CASSLGGAGTDTQYF.

This clonotype was seen only a few times. The V and J genes are TRBV4-1 and TRBJ1-1; TRBD1 aligns across 9 bases. The junction had 6 bases not matched to a gene; V was cut back by 0 bases and J by 1 base. This CDR3 comprises 17 residues. Germline CDR1 reads MGHRA; CDR2 reads YSYEKL. Here the CDR3 DNA reads TGCGCCAGCAGCCAAGACACAAGGACAGGGGAGAACACTGAAGCTTTCTTT. Translating gives CASSQDTRTGENTEAFF.

This clonotype showed up just a few times. This sequence joins TRBV7-2 and TRBJ1-1; D is perhaps TRBD1 (5 bases). CDR3 length: 14 residues. V was pared by 5 bases and J by 4 bases, with 14 bases between. Germline CDR1 is SGHTA and CDR2 is FQGNSA. CDR3 DNA: TGTGCCAGCAGCAAGGGACGGGGAGCCACTGAAGCTTTCTTT. It yields the protein CASSKGRGATEAFF. Drawing the rest from reference TRBV7-2 and TRBJ1-1, the complete variable domain is GAGVSQSPSNKVTEKGKDVELRCDPISGHTALYWYRQSLGQGLEFLIYFQGNSAPDKSGLPSDRFSAERTGGSVSTLTIQRTQQEDSAVYLCASSKGRGATEAFFGQGTRLTVV.

This clonotype has a handful of counts. The rearrangement links TRBV20-1 to TRBJ2-1, with TRBD2 matching 7 bases. Germline values: CDR1 DFQATT, CDR2 SNEGSKA (reference sequence). The CDR3 totals 13 residues. Germline trimming cut 3 bases from V and 1 base from J; bases unmatched to any gene: 0. The CDR3 protein is CSASGGSYNEQFF. CDR3 in DNA: TGCAGTGCTAGCGGGGGGTCCTACAATGAGCAGTTCTTC.

This clonotype was observed a handful of times. The rearrangement uses TRBV7-2 and TRBJ2-3; TRBD2 matches at 11 bases. The CDR3 runs 16 residues. Per the germline V gene, CDR1 is SGHTA and CDR2 is FQGNSA. V trimming: 5 bases; J trimming: 3 bases; junction bases outside the gene matches: 7. Written as DNA, the CDR3 is TGTGCCAGCAGCGACCCGGGACTAGCGGTTACAGATACGCAGTATTTT. Translation: CASSDPGLAVTDTQYF.

The chain links TRBV18 to TRBJ1-1; D uncertain. This CDR3 contains 16 residues. Germline-derived CDR1 and CDR2 are KGHSH and LQKENI. The V and J ends lost 3 bases and 0 bases respectively, with 14 bases between them. CDR3: CASSPTEGDLNTEAFF. CDR3 sequence (DNA): TGTGCCAGCTCACCTACCGAAGGCGACCTGAACACTGAAGCTTTCTTT. The full variable domain, rest sourced from reference TRBV18 and TRBJ1-1, is NAGVMQNPRHLVRRRGQEARLRCSPMKGHSHVYWYRQLPEEGLKFMVYLQKENIIDESGMPKERFSAEFPKEGPSILRIQQVVRGDSAAYFCASSPTEGDLNTEAFFGQGTRLTVV.

The chain recombines TRBV12-3 or TRBV12-4 with TRBJ1-2; 8 bases fit TRBD1. The CDR3 covers 16 residues. V lost 5 bases to trimming and J lost 0 bases; unmatched junction nucleotides: 8. CDR3 amino acids: CASSPGTGRANYGYTF. CDR3 in DNA: TGTGCCAGCAGTCCCGGGACAGGTCGAGCTAACTATGGCTACACCTTC.

This clonotype was detected only a few times. This chain uses TRBV11-2 with TRBJ2-4; either TRBD1 or TRBD2 may fit D (5 bases each). Germline V CDR1 and CDR2: SGHAT, FQNNGV. This CDR3 is 17 amino acids long. V was clipped by 2 bases and J by 2 bases, with 16 bases between them. The CDR3 DNA reads TGTGCCAGCAGCTTAATTGGTGGGGGAGTTTCCAAAAACATTCAGTACTTC. The encoded protein is CASSLIGGGVSKNIQYF.

This clonotype was counted only a few times. The CDR3 region is CASKGRLDPDTQYF. CDR3 coding DNA: TGTGCCAGCAAGGGGAGACTAGACCCAGATACGCAGTATTTT. The V gene is TRBV2, the J gene TRBJ2-3; D possibly corresponds to TRBD2 (6 bases). The CDR3 has 14 residues. CDR1 is SNHLY, CDR2 FYNNEI, per germline. Trimming took off 7 bases at V and 4 bases at J, with 15 bases between the two ends.

In its sample, this clonotype was seen many times. The chain combines TRBV19 with TRBJ2-2, with D possibly TRBD2 on 5 matching bases. Germline V gene lookup returns CDR1 LNHDA and CDR2 SQIVND (reference sequence). CDR3 length: 13 residues. Trimming shortened V by 8 bases and J by 2 bases, and 9 bases separated the two germline ends. CDR3 sequence reads: CASASPNTGELFF. Here the CDR3 DNA reads TGTGCCAGTGCTAGCCCCAACACCGGGGAGCTGTTTTTT. Full variable domain (rest looked up from reference TRBV19 and TRBJ2-2): DGGITQSPKYLFRKEGQNVTLSCEQNLNHDAMYWYRQDPGQGLRLIYYSQIVNDFQKGDIAEGYSVSREKKESFPLTVTSAQKNPTAFYLCASASPNTGELFFGEGSRLTVL.

This clonotype has more than one count but fewer than ten. The J gene is TRBJ1-6, the V gene TRBV6-5; weak D call: TRBD1 (5 bases). V was shortened by 0 bases and J by 6 bases, with 12 bases between the two germline ends. The CDR3 runs to 16 residues. Germline assignment: CDR1 MNHEY and CDR2 SVGAGI. The CDR3 DNA reads as TGTGCCAGCAGTTACTCGATAGGCGGGGGTAATTCACCCCTCCACTTT. The encoded protein is CASSYSIGGGNSPLHF.

This clonotype has just a few counts. The genes are TRBV29-1 and TRBJ2-5, with a weak D call TRBD1 (6 bases). Between the trimmed V and J ends, which lost 4 bases and 4 bases, there was a span of 10 bases. Germline V gives CDR1 SQVTM, CDR2 ANQGSEA. The CDR3 contains 12 residues. This CDR3 is CSVGKGGETQYF. In DNA form, the CDR3 reads TGCAGCGTTGGTAAAGGGGGAGAGACCCAGTACTTC.

The chain is built from TRBV20-1 and TRBJ2-3; D is unresolved. The CDR3 spans 14 residues. V dropped 3 bases and J dropped 4 bases, with 14 bases sitting between them. Per the germline V gene, CDR1 is DFQATT and CDR2 is SNEGSKA (reference sequence). The CDR3 region is CSARNDAEPDTQYF. The CDR3 DNA sequence: TGCAGTGCTAGGAACGATGCGGAGCCAGATACGCAGTATTTT.

This chain connects TRBV10-3 to TRBJ2-5; TRBD1 matches at 7 bases. This CDR3 contains 15 residues. The V gene end was trimmed by 2 bases and the J gene end by 3 bases; junction bases not matched to a gene: 6. Germline V lookup: CDR1 ENHRY, CDR2 SYGVKD. The CDR3 sequence is CAISEPPGQKETQYF. CDR3 in DNA: TGTGCCATCAGTGAGCCACCGGGACAGAAAGAGACCCAGTACTTC.

This clonotype came up many times. J is TRBJ2-5 and V is TRBV20-1; 8 bases align to TRBD1. After removal of 6 bases from V and 5 bases from J, the junction contained 5 bases not matched to a gene. The CDR3 extends over 12 amino acids. The germline V gene encodes CDR1 DFQATT and CDR2 SNEGSKA (reference sequence). The CDR3 coding sequence is TGCAGTGCCCGGACAGGGAGGGAGACCCAGTACTTC. This translates into CSARTGRETQYF.